A selection of T cell receptor beta chains follows, all from one sample in a study of CD8+CD57+ T cells in acquired aplastic anemia. Using its own MiXCR run on the reads, TCRdb lists one record per CDR3 protein. The sample carries about 71,000 distinct CDR3 sequences, around half recorded once. The sequenced sample consisted of sorted CD4+, CD8+, or CD8+CD57+ T cells (not recorded which) from PBMCs. The receptor set was obtained from a human donor in good health, serving as a control. Each CDR3 is given with its conserved first and last residue. The order of the fields is J gene, clone size, V gene, D gene, CDR3 protein, CDR3 DNA. The D gene is left open where the match is weak. Size values are once, few and many counts, or a class for expanded clones, and some rows have none.

J gene: TRBJ1-2; clone size: many; V gene: TRBV19; D gene: TRBD1; CDR3 protein: CVSTSDREILNYGYTF; CDR3 DNA: TGTGTCAGTACGTCGGACAGGGAAATCCTAAACTATGGCTACACCTTC
J gene: TRBJ2-5; clone size: .; V gene: TRBV25-1; D gene: TRBD2; CDR3 protein: CASSDRPGLVGETQYF; CDR3 DNA: TGTGCCAGCAGTGATCGGCCGGGACTAGTAGGAGAGACCCAGTACTTC
J gene: TRBJ2-7; clone size: many; V gene: TRBV30; D gene: .; CDR3 protein: CAWEVGYEQYF; CDR3 DNA: TGTGCCTGGGAAGTGGGTTACGAGCAGTACTTC
J gene: TRBJ1-2; clone size: .; V gene: TRBV20-1; D gene: .; CDR3 protein: CSARAGGGIYGYTF; CDR3 DNA: TGCAGTGCCAGGGCGGGGGGTGGCATATATGGCTACACCTTC
J gene: TRBJ1-1; clone size: many; V gene: TRBV6-1; D gene: .; CDR3 protein: CASRQSNRNTEAFF; CDR3 DNA: TGTGCCAGCAGGCAATCGAATAGGAACACTGAAGCTTTCTTT
J gene: TRBJ1-3; clone size: .; V gene: TRBV7-9; D gene: TRBD1; CDR3 protein: CASSYGTRDRGRRFGNTIYF; CDR3 DNA: TGTGCCAGCAGCTATGGGACGAGGGACAGGGGGAGAAGATTCGGAAACACCATATATTTT
J gene: TRBJ2-7; clone size: once; V gene: TRBV29-1; D gene: .; CDR3 protein: CSVRKTGPAEEQYF; CDR3 DNA: TGCAGCGTTCGGAAAACCGGCCCGGCGGAGGAGCAGTACTTC
J gene: TRBJ2-3; clone size: .; V gene: TRBV25-1; D gene: TRBD1; CDR3 protein: CASSPGQLQGDTQYF; CDR3 DNA: TGTGCCAGCAGCCCGGGACAGCTGCAGGGAGATACGCAGTATTTT
J gene: TRBJ2-3; clone size: .; V gene: TRBV7-9; D gene: .; CDR3 protein: CASSQITDTQYF; CDR3 DNA: TGTGCCAGCAGCCAGATAACAGATACGCAGTATTTT
J gene: TRBJ1-2; clone size: .; V gene: TRBV27; D gene: .; CDR3 protein: CASSADGYGYTF; CDR3 DNA: TGTGCCAGCAGTGCTGACGGGTATGGCTACACCTTC
J gene: TRBJ1-1; clone size: .; V gene: TRBV2; D gene: .; CDR3 protein: CASSDYGNTEAFF; CDR3 DNA: TGTGCCAGCAGTGACTATGGAAACACTGAAGCTTTCTTT
J gene: TRBJ1-5; clone size: .; V gene: TRBV9; D gene: .; CDR3 protein: CASSVHGNQPQHF; CDR3 DNA: TGTGCCAGCAGCGTGCATGGCAATCAGCCCCAGCATTTT
J gene: TRBJ2-1; clone size: many; V gene: TRBV6-1; D gene: TRBD1; CDR3 protein: CASRWTGGNEQFF; CDR3 DNA: TGTGCCAGCAGATGGACAGGGGGGAATGAGCAGTTCTTC